Below are 17 T cell receptor beta chains sequenced from a single sample in a study of T cells in Graves' hyperthyroidism and ophthalmopathy. The source material, RNA transcripts, was used to amplify TCR beta CDR3 regions. Researchers ran a first-round RT-PCR on the TCR CDR3 using the HTBI primer set. Each CDR3 protein gets one entry after TCRdb re-called the multiplex PCR reads with MiXCR. The sample records around 700,000 distinct CDR3 sequences, roughly a sixth being singletons. Sequencing input: blood. These receptors were obtained from a woman aged 45-65 years with Graves' hyperthyroidism that later progressed to Graves' ophthalmopathy.

This sequence joins TRBV6-1 and TRBJ1-6; D unclear. The germline V and J ends were trimmed by 6 bases and 9 bases, with 12 bases remaining between them. The CDR3 runs to 13 residues. Germline V lookup: CDR1 MNHNS, CDR2 SASEGT. The CDR3 bases are TGTGCCAGCAGCCGCGTTGGCGCTTCACCCCTCCACTTT. This sequence encodes CASSRVGASPLHF.

The V gene is TRBV3-1, the J gene TRBJ1-5, with unresolved D. From germline, CDR1 is LGHDT and CDR2 YNNKEL (reference sequence). The CDR3 sequence is 13 residues long. Trimming removed 2 bases at V and 11 bases at J, with 13 bases between. This chain's CDR3 is CASSQKAVGAQHF. CDR3 in DNA: TGTGCCAGCAGCCAAAAGGCCGTCGGGGCCCAGCATTTT. Complete variable domain (other parts from reference TRBV3-1 and TRBJ1-5): DTAVSQTPKYLVTQMGNDKSIKCEQNLGHDTMYWYKQDSKKFLKIMFSYNNKELIINETVPNRFSPKSPDKAHLNLHINSLELGDSAVYFCASSQKAVGAQHFGDGTRLSIL.

This clonotype appeared many times. This sequence joins TRBV13 and TRBJ2-7; 10 bases agree with TRBD1. The CDR3 runs 14 residues. Per the germline V gene, CDR1 is PRHDT and CDR2 is FYEKMQ (reference sequence). V was clipped by 4 bases and J by 4 bases; unmatched bases: 4. CDR3 nucleotides: TGTGCCAGCAGCTCCAGACAGGGGGCTTACGAGCAGTACTTC. Its translation: CASSSRQGAYEQYF.

J is TRBJ2-7 and V is TRBV6-2 or TRBV6-3; 10 bases are shared with TRBD2. The CDR3 contains 16 residues. The V segment lost 6 bases and the J segment 0 bases; nucleotides outside the gene matches: 8. Looked up from germline, CDR1 is MNHEY and CDR2 is SVGEGT. For the CDR3, the DNA is TGTGCCAGCAGCCAAACCGGGACTAGCGACTCCTACGAGCAGTACTTC. As protein: CASSQTGTSDSYEQYF.

The DNA of the CDR3 is TGTGCCAGCAGAACAGGGGGCGGTCGATCAGATACGCAGTATTTT. Translated, it gives CASRTGGGRSDTQYF. The chain carries TRBV25-1 and TRBJ2-3; 9 nucleotides align to TRBD1. Losses at the gene ends were 6 bases for V and 4 bases for J; bases not matched to a gene: 8. CDR1 is MGHDK, CDR2 SYGVNS, per germline. This CDR3 is built from 15 residues.

This clonotype was recorded a few times. The rearrangement uses TRBV9 and TRBJ2-1; TRBD2 agrees at 9 bases. Germline lookup yields CDR1 SGDLS and CDR2 YYNGEE. The CDR3 sequence is 15 residues long. With 1 base clipped from V and 2 bases from J, the junction kept 1 base outside the gene matches. CDR3 nucleotides: TGTGCCAGCAGCGTAACTAGCGGGCCCTACAATGAGCAGTTCTTC. This encodes CASSVTSGPYNEQFF.

Comments on this clonotype: The junction departs from the called germline gene at one end, perhaps through a read error. The chain recombines TRBV11-2 with TRBJ2-1; no reliable D call. Per the germline V gene, CDR1 is SGHAT and CDR2 is FQNNGV. The CDR3 runs 17 residues. This chain's CDR3 is CASIPSPSVSSYNGQFF. Here the CDR3 DNA reads TGTGCCAGCATCCCCTCGCCGTCCGTGAGCTCCTACAATGGGCAGTTCTTC.

This rearrangement joins TRBV5-4 to TRBJ2-2; weak D call: TRBD2 (5 bases). V lost 4 bases, J lost 4 bases, and 14 bases lay in between. Per the germline V gene, CDR1 is SGHNT and CDR2 is YYREEE (reference sequence). This CDR3 spans 15 amino acids. CDR3 bases: TGTGCCAGCAGCCTTGGGTCCGCGGGCACCGGGGAGCTGTTTTTT. Translation gives CASSLGSAGTGELFF. Looking up the rest from reference TRBV5-4 and TRBJ2-2 gives the full variable domain: ETGVTQSPTHLIKTRGQQVTLRCSSQSGHNTVSWYQQALGQGPQFIFQYYREEENGRGNFPPRFSGLQFPNYSSELNVNALELDDSALYLCASSLGSAGTGELFFGEGSRLTVL.

This clonotype occurred a few times. The rearrangement uses TRBV29-1 and TRBJ1-1; no clear D. The ends were cut back, 1 base at V and 1 base at J, with 13 bases in the middle. Germline loops: CDR1 SQVTM, CDR2 ANQGSEA. This CDR3 is built from 15 residues. CDR3 sequence (DNA): TGCAGCGTTGAAGTAGCTGGTCTTGGGAACACTGAAGCTTTCTTT. Its translation is CSVEVAGLGNTEAFF.

V and J are TRBV5-5 and TRBJ1-5; 8 positions agree with TRBD1. J gave up 7 bases and V 3 bases, and 9 bases lay outside the gene matches. This CDR3 spans 15 amino acids. Germline V gene lookup returns CDR1 SGHKS and CDR2 YYEKEE (reference sequence). The CDR3, as DNA: TGTGCCAGCAGCTGGGAGACAGGGGAAGGACAGCCCCAGCATTTT. It translates to CASSWETGEGQPQHF.

This clonotype has ten or more counts. The gene calls are TRBV5-1 and TRBJ1-4; D gene uncertain. The CDR3 totals 15 residues. Germline V gene lookup returns CDR1 SGHRS and CDR2 YFSETQ. Trimming pared 1 base from V and 2 bases from J, leaving 9 bases between. The CDR3 coding sequence is TGCGCCAGCAGCTTGCTAGGGCAGACTAATGAAAAACTGTTTTTT. The encoded protein is CASSLLGQTNEKLFF.

In this sample, this clonotype turned up many times. This chain connects TRBV3-1 to TRBJ2-1, with 8 bases lining up with TRBD2. Trimming took 3 bases from V and 13 from J; bases not matched to a gene: 14. CDR3 size: 15 residues. Germline CDR1 LGHDT, CDR2 YNNKEL (reference sequence). The CDR3 loop is CASSQTGTRTREQFF. The CDR3 DNA sequence: TGTGCCAGCAGCCAGACCGGGACTAGGACTAGGGAACAGTTCTTC.

The sample holds a few counts of this clonotype. The chain recombines TRBV10-3 with TRBJ1-2, with a possible D match to TRBD1 (5 bases). CDR1 is ENHRY, CDR2 SYGVKD, per germline. V dropped 5 bases and J dropped 10 bases, with 11 bases sitting between them. This CDR3 spans 11 amino acids. CDR3 sequence reads: CAISSGGPYTF. The CDR3 DNA sequence: TGTGCCATCAGTTCTGGGGGACCCTACACCTTC.

This clonotype turned up a few times. The limits of the CDR3 on the DNA are not certain, so only TCRdb's listed CDR3 is given. The V and J genes are TRBV12-3 or TRBV12-4 and TRBJ2-1; the table's D call of TRBD1 was not tested on the DNA. The CDR3 has 16 amino acids, counting both end residues. CDR3 sequence: CASSSSTESSYNEQFF.

This chain connects TRBV7-2 to TRBJ1-4; D might be TRBD1 (6 bases). The CDR3 spans 15 residues. Germline assignment: CDR1 SGHTA and CDR2 FQGNSA. V was cut by 1 base and J by 4 bases, with 10 bases left in between. The CDR3 DNA follows: TGTGCCAGCAGCTTAGTCTCAGGGGTTAATGAAAAACTGTTTTTT. Its translation is CASSLVSGVNEKLFF.

This clonotype was detected only once. The chain combines TRBV6-1 with TRBJ1-5, with D uncertain. The CDR3 loop spans 14 amino acids. The germline CDR1 and CDR2 sequences are MNHNS and SASEGT. The V and J ends lost 8 bases and 0 bases respectively, with 11 bases between them. CDR3 in amino acids: CASYPGYSNQPQHF. The CDR3 DNA reads as TGTGCCAGCTACCCTGGATATAGCAATCAGCCCCAGCATTTT.

Concerning this clonotype itself: Since a much larger clone is just one base distant, this may be a read error. The rearrangement joins TRBV3-1 to TRBJ1-4; TRBD1 is a possible D gene (5 bases). CDR1 is LGHDT, CDR2 YNNKEL, per germline (reference sequence). The CDR3 is made up of 15 amino acids. The CDR3 region is CASSQDKGSDEKLSF. CDR3 DNA: TGTGCCAGCAGCCAAGATAAGGGGTCGGATGAAAAACTGTCTTTT. Using reference TRBV3-1 and TRBJ1-4 for the parts outside the CDR3, the full variable domain is DTAVSQTPKYLVTQMGNDKSIKCEQNLGHDTMYWYKQDSKKFLKIMFSYNNKELIINETVPNRFSPKSPDKAHLNLHINSLELGDSAVYFCASSQDKGSDEKLSFGSGTQLSVL.